What follows are 18 T cell receptor beta chains derived from one specimen sequenced in a study of cytomegalovirus exposure and HLA in healthy donors. PCR was performed using 60 Vbeta and 13 Jbeta primers. Repertoires were generated with immunoSEQ multiplex PCR, while TCRdb's copy carries only in-frame clones and drops some. The data show 100,000 to 150,000 clones, around 81% seen once. Material: PBMCs. The source is a woman aged 50 to 60 in good health and CMV-seronegative.

The chain couples TRBV29-1 to TRBJ1-5; tentatively, D is TRBD1 (6 bases). Trimming shortened V by 4 bases and J by 4 bases, and 17 bases separated the two germline ends. Germline assignment: CDR1 SQVTM and CDR2 ANQGSEA. CDR3 length equals 15 residues. The CDR3 nucleotides are TGCAGCGTTGTATTCGTGGGGGCTAGAAATCAGCCCCAGCATTTT. Encoded protein: CSVVFVGARNQPQHF.

About this clone: The junction and the germline gene differ at one end; a read error may be behind it. This sequence joins TRBV5-1 and TRBJ1-2; D perhaps matches TRBD1 (5 bases). CDR3 length: 15 amino acids. Germline assignment: CDR1 SGHRS and CDR2 YFSETQ. The CDR3 protein is CASSLAPGHNYGYPF. CDR3 nucleotide sequence: TGCGCCAGCAGCTTGGCTCCAGGGCACAACTATGGCTACCCCTTC.

Here the CDR3 reads CASSYSRYHGQFF. The DNA for the CDR3 is TGTGCCAGCAGTTACTCTCGGTATCATGGGCAGTTCTTC. The chain carries TRBV6-5 and TRBJ2-1; D not certain. Germline loops: CDR1 MNHEY, CDR2 SVGAGI. The CDR3 totals 13 residues. Between the trimmed V and J ends, which lost 0 bases and 12 bases, there was a span of 12 bases.

This clone showed up just a few times. The chain uses TRBV6-1 and TRBJ2-1, with 7 bases identical to TRBD2. Losses at the gene ends were 0 bases for V and 8 bases for J; bases not matched to a gene: 10. The V gene's germline CDR1 is MNHNS and CDR2 SASEGT. The length of the CDR3 is 16 residues. DNA of the CDR3: TGTGCCAGCAGTGAAGCGCCGGCGGTGGCGGGGGATGAGCAGTTCTTC. Translating it yields CASSEAPAVAGDEQFF.

The V and J genes are TRBV7-8 and TRBJ2-7, with D maybe TRBD1 (6 bases). Germline-derived CDR1 and CDR2 are SGHVS and FQNEAQ. CDR3 length: 16 amino acids. V lost 5 bases to trimming and J lost 7 bases, with 24 bases between them. In DNA, the CDR3 is TGTGCCAGCAGCACCCAGACAGGAGGTCTCGTTGGGGAGCAGTACGTC. Protein: CASSTQTGGLVGEQYV.

The rearrangement links TRBV6-1 to TRBJ2-1; D uncertain. Germline-derived CDR1 and CDR2 are MNHNS and SASEGT. V shed 3 bases and J shed 6 bases, with 6 bases lying between them. CDR3 length: 12 amino acids. The CDR3 DNA sequence: TGTGCCAGCAGTGATATCGGCAATGAGCAGTTCTTC. This codes for CASSDIGNEQFF.

The J gene is TRBJ2-3, the V gene TRBV6-6; no definite D call. This CDR3 spans 14 amino acids. Germline CDR1 reads MNHNY; CDR2 reads SVGAGI (reference sequence). V was shortened by 2 bases and J by 4 bases, with 10 bases between the two germline ends. DNA for the CDR3: TGTGCCAGCAGTTACCCCGCGAATGCAGATACGCAGTATTTT. This encodes CASSYPANADTQYF.

The rearrangement uses TRBV28 and TRBJ2-1, with 10 bases that match TRBD2. The CDR3 has 15 residues. With V trimmed by 2 bases and J by 7 bases, 5 bases remained unmatched. Germline-derived CDR1 and CDR2 are MDHEN and SYDVKM. CDR3 coding DNA: TGTGCCAGCAGTTTACAGCGGGAGGGCCTTAATGAGCAGTTCTTC. It is translated as CASSLQREGLNEQFF.

V and J are TRBV2 and TRBJ1-1, with TRBD1 as a possible D gene (5 bases). The CDR3 runs 14 residues. CDR1 is SNHLY and CDR2 is FYNNEI in the germline V gene. Trimming pared 6 bases from V and 3 bases from J, leaving 14 bases between. In DNA, the CDR3 is TGTGCCAGCAGATTCAGGGATGGGGACACTGAAGCTTTCTTT. As protein: CASRFRDGDTEAFF. Full variable domain (remainder filled in from reference TRBV2 and TRBJ1-1): EPEVTQTPSHQVTQMGQEVILRCVPISNHLYFYWYRQILGQKVEFLVSFYNNEISEKSEIFDDQFSVERPDGSNFTLKIRSTKLEDSAMYFCASRFRDGDTEAFFGQGTRLTVV.

This clone was detected once. The chain uses TRBV5-4 and TRBJ1-1, with 11 positions matching TRBD1. CDR1 and CDR2 (germline): SGHNT, YYREEE (reference sequence). This CDR3 is 12 amino acids long. Unmatched junction bases numbered 1, after V lost 4 bases and J lost 8 bases. In DNA form, the CDR3 reads TGTGCCAGCAGCGGACAGGGGGCGGAAGCTTTCTTT. Its translation is CASSGQGAEAFF.

In regard to this clone: Other DNA sequences from this sample encode an identical CDR3 as well. The chain couples TRBV7-2 to TRBJ1-1; no reliable D call. The V and J ends lost 2 bases and 1 base respectively, with 8 bases between them. Looked up from germline, CDR1 is SGHTA and CDR2 is FQGNSA. This CDR3 has 14 residues. The CDR3 DNA follows: TGTGCCAGCAGCTTAAGGACTGGGAACACTGAAGCTTTCTTT. Its translation: CASSLRTGNTEAFF. The entire variable domain, with the rest obtained from reference TRBV7-2 and TRBJ1-1, is as follows: GAGVSQSPSNKVTEKGKDVELRCDPISGHTALYWYRQSLGQGLEFLIYFQGNSAPDKSGLPSDRFSAERTGGSVSTLTIQRTQQEDSAVYLCASSLRTGNTEAFFGQGTRLTVV.

The gene calls are TRBV7-3 and TRBJ2-7; 7 nucleotides match TRBD2. CDR1 is SGHTA and CDR2 is FQGTGA in the germline V gene. Trimming at V came to 5 bases and at J to 2 bases, leaving 9 bases not matched to a gene. The CDR3 runs to 15 residues. CDR3 sequence reads: CASSPSAGRTYEQYF. The CDR3 DNA reads TGTGCCAGCAGCCCGTCAGCGGGACGAACCTACGAGCAGTACTTC.

This clone was observed once. The chain joins TRBV7-9 to TRBJ1-4; 9 bases map to TRBD1. CDR3 size: 14 residues. CDR1 and CDR2 from the germline V gene are SEHNR and FQNEAQ (reference sequence). The V gene end was trimmed by 4 bases and the J gene end by 7 bases; junction bases not matched to a gene: 4. This chain's CDR3 is CASSSYRGREKLFF. CDR3 nucleotides: TGTGCCAGCAGCTCGTACAGGGGGCGTGAAAAACTGTTTTTT.

The chain couples TRBV7-8 to TRBJ2-7; 11 bases are shared with TRBD1. With 4 bases clipped from V and 6 bases from J, the junction kept 8 bases outside the gene matches. The CDR3 covers 15 residues. Germline V gene sequence: CDR1 SGHVS, CDR2 FQNEAQ. The CDR3, as DNA: TGTGCCAGCAGCTCAAATGGACAGGGGGCCGGCGAGCAGTACGTC. Translated: CASSSNGQGAGEQYV.

The chain combines TRBV19 with TRBJ2-5, with 13 bases that match TRBD2. CDR3 length: 16 residues. The V segment lost 5 bases and the J segment 5 bases; nucleotides outside the gene matches: 8. Germline V gives CDR1 LNHDA, CDR2 SQIVND (reference sequence). CDR3 DNA: TGTGCCAGTAGTGTGGGGACTAGCGGGATGGGGGAGACCCAGTACTTC. Translated: CASSVGTSGMGETQYF.

The V gene is TRBV14, the J gene TRBJ2-1; 8 nucleotides match TRBD2. Germline V gene sequence: CDR1 SGHDN, CDR2 FVKESK. The CDR3 loop spans 20 amino acids. Trimming removed 0 bases from V and 2 bases from J; junction bases left unmatched: 15. The CDR3 DNA reads as TGTGCCAGCAGCCAAGAAAGATCGATTACTAGCGGCGCTACCTACAATGAGCAGTTCTTC. This sequence encodes CASSQERSITSGATYNEQFF.

The rearrangement joins TRBV7-3 to TRBJ2-1, with 9 nucleotides matching TRBD2. The CDR3 is 14 amino acids. Germline V lookup: CDR1 SGHTA, CDR2 FQGTGA. V gave up 1 base and J gave up 10 bases; unmatched junction bases: 5. Written as DNA, the CDR3 is TGTGCCAGCAGCTTAAGCGGGAGGGGTAACGAGCAGTTCTTC. Its translation is CASSLSGRGNEQFF.

J is TRBJ2-1 and V is TRBV7-9; 8 bases line up with TRBD2. This CDR3 is 17 amino acids long. Germline V lookup: CDR1 SEHNR, CDR2 FQNEAQ (reference sequence). Germline trimming cut 10 bases from V and 3 bases from J; bases unmatched to any gene: 17. CDR3 bases: TGTGCCATCCCATCGCGGGAGGTTCCCCCCTTCTACAATGAGCAGTTCTTC. It yields the protein CAIPSREVPPFYNEQFF.